This is a list of T cell receptor beta chains from one sample in a study of early T cells in non-severe SARS-CoV-2 infection. A single record per CDR3 protein comes from TCRdb applying MiXCR to the 5' RACE reads. The sample holds about 64,000 distinct CDR3 sequences, less than 20% seen once. This specimen consisted of whole blood, obtained at baseline. The receptors derive from an adult who was a healthcare worker with PCR-confirmed SARS-CoV-2 infection or an uninfected control (not recorded which). CDR3s include the opening cysteine and the closing phenylalanine or tryptophan. A D gene is named only where the DNA matches it firmly. The listing skips clone size in some rows; elsewhere it reads once, few, many or a size class.

cdr3_length	v_call	clone_size	d_call	j_call	cdr3_nt	cdr3_aa
15	TRBV6-1	many	TRBD2	TRBJ2-5	TGTGCCAGCAGTTGGACTAGCGGGGGGGGTGAGACCCAGTACTTC	CASSWTSGGGETQYF
13	TRBV27	few	-	TRBJ2-2	TGTGCCAGCAGTTTACGCGGGATCGGGGAGCTGTTTTTT	CASSLRGIGELFF
13	TRBV27	-	-	TRBJ2-7	TGTGCCAGCAGGAAAACCGGGAACTACGAGCAGTACTTC	CASRKTGNYEQYF
15	TRBV11-2	-	-	TRBJ1-6	TGTGCCAGCAGCCTCTCCAGTGTGGGGGATGGATCCCTCCACTTT	CASSLSSVGDGSLHF
15	TRBV20-1	-	-	TRBJ2-3	TGCAGTGCTAGAGATCTGCTAGTTAGTTCAGATACGCAGTATTTT	CSARDLLVSSDTQYF
15	TRBV6-1	-	TRBD2	TRBJ2-7	TGTGCCAGCAGTGAGACTAGCGGGAGCTCCTACGAGCAGTACTTC	CASSETSGSSYEQYF
13	TRBV5-5	-	-	TRBJ2-7	TGTGCCAGCAGCTTGGGACAGATCTACGAGCAGTACTTC	CASSLGQIYEQYF
15	TRBV20-1	-	TRBD1	TRBJ2-7	TGCAGTGCTACACTCGGACAGGACATTATAGACGAGCAGTACTTC	CSATLGQDIIDEQYF
13	TRBV6-2/TRBV6-3	medium-sized	-	TRBJ2-2	TGTGCCAGCAGTTACAGGGACACCGGGGAGCTGTTTTTT	CASSYRDTGELFF
15	TRBV7-2	-	TRBD1	TRBJ1-2	TGTGCCAGCAGCTTACAGGGACAGGGGGTTGCTGGCTACACCTTC	CASSLQGQGVAGYTF
15	TRBV20-1	few	TRBD2	TRBJ2-1	TGCAGTGCTAGAGATCCAGCGGGGGGGCTCAATGAGCAGTTCTTC	CSARDPAGGLNEQFF
12	TRBV2	-	TRBD1	TRBJ1-2	TGTGCCAGCAAAACAGGGGTGGATGGCTACACCTTC	CASKTGVDGYTF